One sample yielded the 19 T cell receptor beta chains listed below, sequenced in a study of identical twins. In TCRdb, the 5' RACE reads were re-called with MiXCR into one record per CDR3 protein. Here the sample spans about 920,000 distinct CDR3 sequences, roughly an eighth being singletons. This same sample was also part of a study on yellow fever vaccine responses in identical twins.

The sample comprised PBMCs. The receptors stem from a woman between 18 and 29 years old in good health.

The chain combines TRBV6-5 with TRBJ2-5, with TRBD2 as a possible D gene (6 bases). CDR1 MNHEY and CDR2 SVGAGI come from the germline V gene. CDR3 size: 15 residues. The V end lost 4 bases, the J end lost 5 bases, and 17 bases lay between the germline ends. CDR3 DNA sequence: TGTGCCAGCAGTTCCGTAGCTGGGAGGTGGGAGACCCAGTACTTC. Protein sequence: CASSSVAGRWETQYF.

The genes are TRBV5-5 and TRBJ2-7; 11 positions match TRBD2. Trimming took 5 bases from V and 3 from J; bases not matched to a gene: 7. Germline V CDR1 and CDR2: SGHKS, YYEKEE (reference sequence). This CDR3 comprises 15 residues. Here the CDR3 DNA reads TGTGCCAGCAGATCGGGACTAGCGGAAAGCTACGAGCAGTACTTC. Translation: CASRSGLAESYEQYF.

This clonotype was observed a few times. This chain joins TRBV27 and TRBJ1-1; D perhaps matches TRBD1 (5 bases). The germline V gene has CDR1 MNHEY and CDR2 SMNVEV (reference sequence). The CDR3 loop spans 13 amino acids. The V gene lost 11 bases and the J gene lost 6 bases, with 19 bases spanning the gap. In DNA, the CDR3 is TGTGCCTCCCGAGGGGAGGTTGGGTCTGAAGCTTTCTTT. Encoded protein: CASRGEVGSEAFF.

The V call is TRBV29-1, the J call TRBJ2-1, with a tentative D call TRBD2 (5 bases). Trimming cost V 7 bases and J 5 bases, with 9 bases left between them. CDR1 SQVTM and CDR2 ANQGSEA come from the germline V gene. The CDR3 loop spans 11 amino acids. CDR3 sequence: CSAPGNNEQFF. The CDR3 nucleotides are TGCAGCGCACCGGGGAACAATGAGCAGTTCTTC.

There are many counts of this clonotype. The rearrangement joins TRBV12-3 or TRBV12-4 to TRBJ2-2; D is ambiguous. V lost 3 bases and J 0 bases, leaving 8 bases between the germline ends. The CDR3 totals 15 residues. This chain's CDR3 is CASSFQGSNTGELFF. CDR3 coding DNA: TGTGCCAGCAGTTTCCAAGGATCGAACACCGGGGAGCTGTTTTTT.

Ten or more counts support this clonotype. The chain has TRBV5-1 and TRBJ2-3; D is perhaps TRBD1 or TRBD2 (5 bases each). Germline V lookup: CDR1 SGHRS, CDR2 YFSETQ. With 2 bases removed from V and 0 bases from J, the gap between germline ends came to 7 bases. The CDR3 totals 14 residues. This chain's CDR3 is CASSFEGSTDTQYF. For the CDR3, the DNA is TGCGCCAGCAGCTTTGAGGGGAGCACAGATACGCAGTATTTT.

Written as DNA, the CDR3 is TGCGCCAGCAGCAGGGCGACAAGCTCTGGGGAGCAGTACTTC. As protein: CASSRATSSGEQYF. The rearrangement joins TRBV5-1 to TRBJ2-7; D remains unclear. CDR1 is SGHRS and CDR2 is YFSETQ in the germline V gene. The CDR3 consists of 14 residues. The V gene lost 4 bases and the J gene lost 7 bases, with 18 bases spanning the gap.

This clonotype was counted between two and nine times. The J gene is TRBJ2-2, the V gene TRBV6-1, with 8 bases that match TRBD1. CDR3 length: 14 amino acids. The germline V gene encodes CDR1 MNHNS and CDR2 SASEGT. The junction had 5 bases not matched to a gene; V was cut back by 7 bases and J by 4 bases. CDR3 DNA sequence: TGTGCCAGCAATATAGGACAGGGCACCGGGGAGCTGTTTTTT. Amino acid sequence: CASNIGQGTGELFF.

The rearrangement uses TRBV6-2 or TRBV6-3 and TRBJ2-5; no definite D call. Deletions cut 4 bases from V and 4 bases from J, with 10 bases between. CDR1 and CDR2 from the germline V gene are MNHEY and SVGEGT. This CDR3 region has 13 residues. CDR3 loop: CASSSTVRETQYF. Here the CDR3 DNA reads TGTGCCAGCAGTTCTACGGTTCGAGAGACCCAGTACTTC.

This clonotype has more than one count but fewer than ten. This chain uses TRBV12-3 or TRBV12-4 with TRBJ2-3; 11 bases align to TRBD2. V lost 7 bases to trimming and J lost 2 bases; unmatched junction nucleotides: 11. There are 17 residues in the CDR3. This CDR3 reads CASKAGRLAGTTDTQYF. The CDR3 DNA is TGTGCCAGCAAAGCTGGTCGACTAGCGGGAACCACAGATACGCAGTATTTT.

This clonotype occurred a few times. The rearrangement links TRBV5-1 to TRBJ2-1, with TRBD2 matching over 9 bases. Trimming took 6 bases from V and 7 from J; bases not matched to a gene: 11. The CDR3 sequence is 15 residues long. Germline V gene data show CDR1 as SGHRS and CDR2 as YFSETQ. CDR3 nucleotide sequence: TGCGCCAGCATCCTTGGCGGGGGGGCTGAGAATGAGCAGTTCTTC. This encodes CASILGGGAENEQFF. Based on the CDR3 plus reference TRBV5-1 and TRBJ2-1, the full variable domain is KAGVTQTPRYLIKTRGQQVTLSCSPISGHRSVSWYQQTPGQGLQFLFEYFSETQRNKGNFPGRFSGRQFSNSRSEMNVSTLELGDSALYLCASILGGGAENEQFFGPGTRLTVL.

This clonotype was seen a handful of times. The chain has TRBV2 and TRBJ2-2, with D unresolved. CDR1 is SNHLY, CDR2 FYNNEI, per germline. The CDR3 spans 14 residues. The germline V and J ends were trimmed by 3 bases and 4 bases, with 9 bases remaining between them. CDR3: CASSDTGITGELFF. For the CDR3, the DNA is TGTGCCAGCAGTGATACTGGGATCACCGGGGAGCTGTTTTTT.

This chain joins TRBV29-1 and TRBJ2-3; 8 nucleotides line up with TRBD1. J lost 2 bases, V lost 5 bases, and 9 bases had no gene match. Germline V CDR1 and CDR2: SQVTM, ANQGSEA. This CDR3 has 15 residues. DNA of the CDR3: TGCAGCGTTACTAGGACAGGGAGTTACACAGATACGCAGTATTTT. Translating gives CSVTRTGSYTDTQYF.

There are many counts of this clonotype. This chain connects TRBV28 to TRBJ2-2; the match to TRBD2 covers 10 bases. CDR1 and CDR2 from the germline V gene are MDHEN and SYDVKM. This CDR3 is 16 amino acids long. V lost 5 bases, J lost 2 bases, and 5 bases stayed unmatched. CDR3 region: CASSLWTSGNTGELFF. For the CDR3, the DNA is TGTGCCAGCAGTCTCTGGACTAGCGGAAACACCGGGGAGCTGTTTTTT.

This clonotype was seen repeatedly, ten times or more. The V and J genes are TRBV4-1 and TRBJ2-1; weak D call: TRBD2 (6 bases). V dropped 2 bases and J dropped 11 bases, with 19 bases sitting between them. Looked up from germline, CDR1 is MGHRA and CDR2 is YSYEKL. This CDR3 contains 15 residues. CDR3 sequence reads: CASSQWASASVKQFF. The CDR3 DNA reads TGCGCCAGCAGCCAATGGGCTAGCGCCTCCGTTAAGCAGTTCTTC.

This clonotype was seen a few times. The rearrangement joins TRBV3-1 to TRBJ2-7; D might be TRBD1 (6 bases). The CDR3 contains 13 residues. V was cut by 2 bases and J by 6 bases, with 11 bases left in between. The V gene's germline CDR1 is LGHDT and CDR2 YNNKEL (reference sequence). The CDR3 coding sequence is TGTGCCAGCAGCCAATACCAGGGGACCGAGCAGTACGTC. Translating it yields CASSQYQGTEQYV.

For the CDR3, the DNA is TGTGCCAGCCGGGACAGAGCCGGGACTAGCTGGGAGACCCAGTACTTC. Its protein product is CASRDRAGTSWETQYF. The genes are TRBV6-1 and TRBJ2-5; 9 bases agree with TRBD2. Germline V CDR1 and CDR2: MNHNS, SASEGT. The trim removed 8 bases at V and 5 bases at J, leaving 15 bases unmatched. The CDR3 is 16 amino acids.

Many counts were recorded for this clonotype. This chain uses TRBV6-1 with TRBJ1-1; D is ambiguous. CDR3 length: 13 residues. V was shortened by 6 bases and J by 1 base, with 9 bases between the two germline ends. Germline CDR1 is MNHNS and CDR2 is SASEGT. The CDR3 sequence is CASSRTENTEAFF. CDR3 sequence (DNA): TGTGCCAGCAGCCGAACTGAGAACACTGAAGCTTTCTTT.

This clonotype showed up just a few times. V and J are TRBV7-9 and TRBJ1-3, with D tentatively TRBD1 (5 bases). V shed 5 bases and J shed 0 bases, with 11 bases lying between them. This CDR3 has 15 residues. Germline CDR1 SEHNR, CDR2 FQNEAQ (reference sequence). The CDR3 loop reads CASSQQQGSGNTIYF. DNA of the CDR3: TGTGCCAGCAGCCAGCAGCAGGGCTCTGGAAACACCATATATTTT. The entire variable domain, with the rest obtained from reference TRBV7-9 and TRBJ1-3, is as follows: DTGVSQNPRHKITKRGQNVTFRCDPISEHNRLYWYRQTLGQGPEFLTYFQNEAQLEKSRLLSDRFSAERPKGSFSTLEIQRTEQGDSAMYLCASSQQQGSGNTIYFGEGSWLTVV.